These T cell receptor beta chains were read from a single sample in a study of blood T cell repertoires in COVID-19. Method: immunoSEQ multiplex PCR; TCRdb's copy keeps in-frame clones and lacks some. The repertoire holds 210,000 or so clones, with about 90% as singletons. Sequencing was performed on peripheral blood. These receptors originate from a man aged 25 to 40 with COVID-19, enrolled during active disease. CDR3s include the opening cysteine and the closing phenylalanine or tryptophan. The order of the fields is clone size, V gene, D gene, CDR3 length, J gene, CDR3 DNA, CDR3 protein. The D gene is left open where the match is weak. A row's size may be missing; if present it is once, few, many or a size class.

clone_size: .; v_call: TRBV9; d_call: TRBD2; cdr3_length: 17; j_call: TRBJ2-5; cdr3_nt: TGTGCCAGCAGCGTAGGGGTAGCGGGAGGAGGGGAAGAGACCCAGTACTTC; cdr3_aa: CASSVGVAGGGEETQYF
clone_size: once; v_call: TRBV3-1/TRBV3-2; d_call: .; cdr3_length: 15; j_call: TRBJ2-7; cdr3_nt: TGTGCCAGCAGCCAACCAGGGGATTTAACCTACGAGCAGTACTTC; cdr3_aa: CASSQPGDLTYEQYF
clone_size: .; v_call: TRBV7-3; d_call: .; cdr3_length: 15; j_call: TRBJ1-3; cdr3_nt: TGTGCCAGCAGCCCTGACGGGGACTCTGGAAACACCATATATTTT; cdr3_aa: CASSPDGDSGNTIYF
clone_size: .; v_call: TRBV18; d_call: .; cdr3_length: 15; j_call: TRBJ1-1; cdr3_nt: TGTGCCAGCTCCCTTGCCGGAGGCGCGAACACTGAAGCTTTCTTT; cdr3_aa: CASSLAGGANTEAFF
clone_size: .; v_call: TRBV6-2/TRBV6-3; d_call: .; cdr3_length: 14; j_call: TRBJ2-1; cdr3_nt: TGTGCCAGCAGTTACCTGGACAGATACAATGAGCAGTTCTTC; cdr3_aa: CASSYLDRYNEQFF
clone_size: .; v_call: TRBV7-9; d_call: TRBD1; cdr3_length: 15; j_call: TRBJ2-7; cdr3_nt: TGTGCCAGCAGCTTACAGGGGGCGGCGTTTCACGAGCAGTACTTC; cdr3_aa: CASSLQGAAFHEQYF
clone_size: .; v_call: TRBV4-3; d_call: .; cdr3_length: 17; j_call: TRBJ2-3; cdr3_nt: TGCGCCAGCAGCCAAGATGGAGGGTTCGCCGCGCTGGATACGCAGTATTTT; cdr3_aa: CASSQDGGFAALDTQYF
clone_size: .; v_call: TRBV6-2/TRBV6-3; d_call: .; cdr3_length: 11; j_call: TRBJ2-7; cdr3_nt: TGTGCCAGCAGTCTTACCTACGAGCAGTACTTC; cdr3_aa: CASSLTYEQYF
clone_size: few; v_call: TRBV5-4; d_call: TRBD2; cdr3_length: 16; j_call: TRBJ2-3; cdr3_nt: TGTGCCAGCAGCCTGAGGAGCGGGGGGGATTCAGATACGCAGTATTTT; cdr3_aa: CASSLRSGGDSDTQYF
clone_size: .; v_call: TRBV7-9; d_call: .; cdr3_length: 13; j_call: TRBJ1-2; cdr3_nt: TGTGCCAGCAGCTTAAGGGGGAACTATGGCTACACCTTC; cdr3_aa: CASSLRGNYGYTF
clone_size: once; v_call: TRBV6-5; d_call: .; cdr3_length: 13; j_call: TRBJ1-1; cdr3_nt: TGTGCCTACAGGGAACAGATTAACACTGAAGCTTTCTTT; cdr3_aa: CAYREQINTEAFF
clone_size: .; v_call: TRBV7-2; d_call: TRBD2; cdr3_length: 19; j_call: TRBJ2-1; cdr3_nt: TGTGCCAGCAGCTTAGCGTTCGATCTAGCGGGGGGGAACGACAATGAGCAGTTCTTC; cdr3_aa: CASSLAFDLAGGNDNEQFF
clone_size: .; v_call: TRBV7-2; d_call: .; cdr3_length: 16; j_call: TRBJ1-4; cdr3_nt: TGTGCCAGCAGCCCACTCGGGGGTTTGACTAATGAAAAACTGTTTTTT; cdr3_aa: CASSPLGGLTNEKLFF
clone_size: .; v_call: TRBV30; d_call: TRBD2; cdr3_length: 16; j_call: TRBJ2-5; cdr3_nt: TGTGCCTGGAGTCCGGGACTAGCGGGATTCGCGGAGACCCAGTACTTC; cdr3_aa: CAWSPGLAGFAETQYF
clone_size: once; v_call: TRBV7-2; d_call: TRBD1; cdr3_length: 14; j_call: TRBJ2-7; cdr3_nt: TGTGCCAGCAGCTTGGACAGGGCCTACTACGAGCAGTACTTC; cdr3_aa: CASSLDRAYYEQYF
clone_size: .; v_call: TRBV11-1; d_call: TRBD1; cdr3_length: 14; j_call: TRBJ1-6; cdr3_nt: TGTGCCAGCAGCTTTGGACAGGGACATTCACCCCTCCACTTT; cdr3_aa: CASSFGQGHSPLHF
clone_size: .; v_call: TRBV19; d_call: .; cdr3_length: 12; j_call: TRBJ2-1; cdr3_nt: TGTGCCAGTAGTACTCGTTACAATGAGCAGTTCTTC; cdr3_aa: CASSTRYNEQFF
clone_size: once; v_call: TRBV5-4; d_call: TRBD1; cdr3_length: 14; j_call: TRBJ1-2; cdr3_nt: TGTGCCAGCAGCTTGGGACAGGGGATCAATGGCTACACCTTC; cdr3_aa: CASSLGQGINGYTF
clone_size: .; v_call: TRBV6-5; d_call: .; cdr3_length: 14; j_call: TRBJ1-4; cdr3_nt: TGTGCCAGCAGTTACAGACTTGGTAATGAAAAACTGTTTTTT; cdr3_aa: CASSYRLGNEKLFF
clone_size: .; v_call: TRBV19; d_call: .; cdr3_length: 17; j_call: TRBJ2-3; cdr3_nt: TGTGCCAGTAGTGTAGGGACATTAAACCCCCCCACAGATACGCAGTATTTT; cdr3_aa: CASSVGTLNPPTDTQYF
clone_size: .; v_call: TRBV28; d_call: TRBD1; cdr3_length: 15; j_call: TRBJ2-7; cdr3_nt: TGTGCCAGCAGTTTATGGCAGGGGGCCCGCCACGAGCAGTACTTC; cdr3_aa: CASSLWQGARHEQYF
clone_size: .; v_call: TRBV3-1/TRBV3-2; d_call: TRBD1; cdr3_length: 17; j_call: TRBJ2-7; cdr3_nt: TGTGCCAGCAGCCCAGGACAGGGGGCGCCTCCCATTTACGAGCAGTACTTC; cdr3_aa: CASSPGQGAPPIYEQYF
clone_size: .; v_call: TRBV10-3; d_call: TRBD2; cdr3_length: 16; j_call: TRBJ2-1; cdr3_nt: TGTGCCATCAGTGAGTCGGCTAGCGGTCCCTACAATGAGCAGTTCTTC; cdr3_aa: CAISESASGPYNEQFF
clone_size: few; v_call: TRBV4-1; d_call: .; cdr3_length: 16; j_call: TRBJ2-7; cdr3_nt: TGCGCCAGCAGCCAAACGGTGGAACGGGGCTCCTACGAGCAGTACTTC; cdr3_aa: CASSQTVERGSYEQYF
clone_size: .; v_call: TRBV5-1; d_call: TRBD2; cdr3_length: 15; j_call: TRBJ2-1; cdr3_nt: TGCGCCAGCAGCTTGGGAGCGGGAGTAGTTAATGAGCAGTTCTTC; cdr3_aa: CASSLGAGVVNEQFF
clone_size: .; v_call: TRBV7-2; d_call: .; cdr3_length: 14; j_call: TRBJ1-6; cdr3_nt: TGTGCCAGCAGCCTCAGGGATAGGGATTCACCCCTCCACTTT; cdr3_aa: CASSLRDRDSPLHF
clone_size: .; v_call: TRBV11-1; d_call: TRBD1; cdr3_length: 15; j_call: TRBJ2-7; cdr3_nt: TGTGCCAGCAGCCGTGGGACAGGGGCATCCTACGAGCAGTACTTC; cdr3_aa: CASSRGTGASYEQYF
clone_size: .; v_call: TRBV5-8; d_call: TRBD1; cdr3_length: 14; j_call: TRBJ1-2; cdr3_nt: TGTGCCAGCAGCTTCCTCCAGGGGGACTATGGCTACACCTTC; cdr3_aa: CASSFLQGDYGYTF
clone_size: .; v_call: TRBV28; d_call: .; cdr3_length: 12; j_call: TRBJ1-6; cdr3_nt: TGTGCCAGCAGTTCAAATAATTCACCCCTCCACTTT; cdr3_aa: CASSSNNSPLHF
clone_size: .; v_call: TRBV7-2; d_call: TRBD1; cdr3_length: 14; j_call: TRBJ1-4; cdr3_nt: TGTGCCAGCAGCCAGACAGGGGCTTTTGAAAAACTGTTTTTT; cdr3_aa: CASSQTGAFEKLFF
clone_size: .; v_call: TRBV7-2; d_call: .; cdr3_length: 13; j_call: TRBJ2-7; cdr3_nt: TGTGCCAGCAGCCGAGACCAGGGTTACGAGCAGTACTTC; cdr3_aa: CASSRDQGYEQYF